The clone carrying this T cell receptor (beta chain) came up a few times. The antigen is undetermined. Sequencing used cDNA as its template, made by extracting RNA and reverse transcribing it. Clones were sequenced by immunoSEQ multiplex PCR, and TCRdb holds only the in-frame ones, with some missing. The sample consists of around 140,000 clones, 49% of them appearing once. The sample belongs to a study of CD8+ T cells in alopecia areata. Across the whole study: Treated patients were dosed with oral tofacitinib, taking 5 to 10 mg twice daily. General study findings and limits: Sequences from scalp samples also cover resident alphabeta T cells of normal skin. Between patients, shared TCR sequences were less clear than in mice. This was possibly due in part to HLA diversity in the patient population.

The CDR3 spans 16 residues. CDR1 is MNHNS and CDR2 is SASEGT in the germline V gene. Trimming took 3 bases from V and 5 from J, leaving 20 bases between them. Collection of lesional scalp punch biopsies and peripheral blood was performed in alopecia areata patients. The chain recombines TRBV6-1 with TRBJ2-7; no reliable D call. Sequences were derived from CD8+ T cells sorted from blood, sampled at week 0. This TCR was sampled from a human donor with alopecia areata. The CDR3 DNA sequence: TGTGCCAGCAGTGATCTGTCTACAGTCAATTGGCACGAGCAGTACTTC. Protein product: CASSDLSTVNWHEQYF.